This TCR beta chain was profiled in a study of blood T cells in healthy people across ages. Between the trimmed V and J ends, which lost 0 bases and 6 bases, there was a span of 13 bases. This CDR3 contains 14 residues. Germline V gene data show CDR1 as SGDLS and CDR2 as YYNGEE. As concerns this clonotype: Its antigen remains unidentified.

The authors ran a second PCR of roughly 6 to 11 cycles using a sample-barcoded 5' primer and a J-beta primer mix. A 12-random-nucleotide template-switch adaptor tagged each cDNA molecule. TCRdb fed the 5' RACE reads into MiXCR, producing one record per CDR3 protein. The sample records 600,000 to 850,000 distinct CDR3 sequences, roughly 44% being singletons. Study conclusions and caveats: Observed TCR beta diversity per million T cells went down as age went up. This fall followed a roughly linear course with age. When set beside aged donors, long-lived donors presented more naive CD4+ cells and higher diversity.

There were healthy Caucasian individuals from Russia, aged about 6 to 95, serving as donors. The material sequenced was blood. The chain couples TRBV9 to TRBJ2-7; possibly TRBD1 or TRBD2 for D (5 bases each). The receptor comes from an older woman in good health. CDR3 DNA: TGTGCCAGCAGCGTAGGTCAGGGAGTTGGCGAGCAGTACTTC. Protein product: CASSVGQGVGEQYF.